These 19 T cell receptor beta chains share one sample of origin, sequenced in a study of T-cell memory formation after mild COVID-19. TCRdb re-called the 5' RACE reads through MiXCR, storing one row per CDR3 protein. This sample carries around 410,000 distinct CDR3 sequences, about 25% of them seen once, and the ten largest clones take less than 15%. The sample comprised PBMCs or a T cell subset sorted from them (not recorded which). The receptors originated from an adult woman who had mild COVID-19 (a few samples of this study predate the infection). Cell type and time point are not known.

The rearrangement uses TRBV7-9 and TRBJ1-2, with D uncertain. The germline CDR1 and CDR2 sequences are SEHNR and FQNEAQ (reference sequence). The V and J ends lost 0 bases and 7 bases respectively, with 15 bases between them. The CDR3 extends over 15 amino acids. CDR3 nucleotide sequence: TGTGCCAGCAGCTTAGCGGTCCCCTCGTTGGGTGGCTACACCTTC. Protein sequence: CASSLAVPSLGGYTF. Based on the CDR3 plus reference TRBV7-9 and TRBJ1-2, the full variable domain is DTGVSQNPRHKITKRGQNVTFRCDPISEHNRLYWYRQTLGQGPEFLTYFQNEAQLEKSRLLSDRFSAERPKGSFSTLEIQRTEQGDSAMYLCASSLAVPSLGGYTFGSGTRLTVV.

The rearrangement uses TRBV11-3 and TRBJ2-1, with D perhaps matching TRBD1 (6 bases). Trimming left V 2 bases short and J 8 bases short, with 13 bases between. Germline loops: CDR1 SGHNT, CDR2 YENEEA. The CDR3 has 14 residues. The CDR3: CASSLTTGSHEQFF. CDR3 sequence (DNA): TGTGCCAGCAGCTTAACCACAGGGTCGCATGAGCAGTTCTTC. The full variable domain, with the rest looked up from reference TRBV11-3 and TRBJ2-1, is EAGVVQSPRYKIIEKKQPVAFWCNPISGHNTLYWYLQNLGQGPELLIRYENEEAVDDSQLPKDRFSAERLKGVDSTLKIQPAELGDSAVYLCASSLTTGSHEQFFGPGTRLTVL.

In its sample, this clonotype was seen many times. The chain is built from TRBV4-2 and TRBJ2-6; TRBD2 aligns across 11 bases. Germline CDR1 reads LGHNA; CDR2 reads YNFKEQ. J lost 4 bases, V lost 3 bases, and 5 bases had no gene match. This CDR3 contains 17 residues. The CDR3 protein is CASSHLAGGSGANVLTF. The CDR3 DNA is TGTGCCAGCAGCCACCTAGCGGGAGGATCCGGGGCCAACGTCCTGACTTTC.

The rearrangement links TRBV7-9 to TRBJ1-2, with D unclear. Per the germline V gene, CDR1 is SEHNR and CDR2 is FQNEAQ (reference sequence). Trimming took 5 bases from V and 8 from J, leaving 9 bases between them. This CDR3 is built from 11 residues. The CDR3 spells CASSPLAGYTF. The CDR3 DNA reads as TGTGCCAGCAGCCCACTGGCGGGCTACACCTTC.

This clonotype has just a few counts. This chain links TRBV7-9 with TRBJ2-3; TRBD2 matches at 9 bases. The V and J ends lost 5 bases and 3 bases, in that order; junction bases with no gene match: 12. Germline CDR1 and CDR2: SEHNR and FQNEAQ (reference sequence). The CDR3 has 17 residues. The CDR3 protein is CASSTGASGIRTDTQYF. In DNA form, the CDR3 reads TGTGCCAGCAGCACGGGGGCTAGCGGGATAAGAACAGATACGCAGTATTTT.

The chain joins TRBV9 to TRBJ1-2; 7 positions agree with TRBD1. CDR1 and CDR2 from the germline V gene are SGDLS and YYNGEE. V was clipped by 4 bases and J by 4 bases; unmatched bases: 13. This CDR3 has 16 residues. In DNA form, the CDR3 reads TGTGCCAGCAGCTCCTCGGAGGGGGCGAGATCCTATGGCTACACCTTC. Translating gives CASSSSEGARSYGYTF.

The chain links TRBV2 to TRBJ2-1, with 8 bases that match TRBD2. V lost 5 bases and J lost 8; bases outside the gene matches: 11. The CDR3 length is 15 residues. Germline V gives CDR1 SNHLY, CDR2 FYNNEI. CDR3 coding DNA: TGTGCCAGCAGTCCCGGGACTAGATCTCCGGATGAGCAGTTCTTC. Protein: CASSPGTRSPDEQFF.

This clonotype has only a few counts. This sequence joins TRBV7-6 and TRBJ1-5, with TRBD1 identical over 7 bases. V shed 5 bases, J shed 2 bases, and the junction held 3 bases outside the gene matches. Looked up from germline, CDR1 is SGHVS and CDR2 is FNYEAQ. The CDR3 is 14 residues long. In DNA, the CDR3 is TGTGCCAGCAGCCAGGGGGTCGGCAATCAGCCCCAGCATTTT. Its protein is CASSQGVGNQPQHF.

The genes are TRBV18 and TRBJ2-7, with 9 bases matching TRBD1. J was trimmed by 6 bases and V by 3 bases; bases with no gene match: 9. There are 15 residues in the CDR3. Germline V gives CDR1 KGHSH, CDR2 LQKENI. DNA for the CDR3: TGTGCCAGCTCACCCGGTCTACAGGGGGCCGGCGAGCAGTACTTC. This encodes CASSPGLQGAGEQYF. The variable domain in full, with the rest retrieved from reference TRBV18 and TRBJ2-7, is NAGVMQNPRHLVRRRGQEARLRCSPMKGHSHVYWYRQLPEEGLKFMVYLQKENIIDESGMPKERFSAEFPKEGPSILRIQQVVRGDSAAYFCASSPGLQGAGEQYFGPGTRLTVT.

This clonotype was recorded many times. This chain joins TRBV20-1 and TRBJ2-7, with 7 bases matching TRBD1. Germline V gives CDR1 DFQATT, CDR2 SNEGSKA (reference sequence). This CDR3 has 12 residues. V dropped 6 bases and J dropped 2; count of bases not matched to a gene: 4. The CDR3 loop reads CSAYTGAYEQYF. CDR3 sequence (DNA): TGCAGTGCCTATACAGGGGCCTACGAGCAGTACTTC.

This clonotype was found once. The chain has TRBV6-2 or TRBV6-3 and TRBJ1-5, with D unclear. CDR1 MNHEY and CDR2 SVGEGT come from the germline V gene. V lost 4 bases and J lost 5, with 21 bases in between. CDR3 length: 17 residues. CDR3 region: CASSSYRPREGHQPQHF. For the CDR3, the DNA is TGTGCCAGCAGTTCCTATCGACCGAGAGAGGGTCATCAGCCCCAGCATTTT.

A few counts support this clonotype. V is TRBV24-1 and J is TRBJ2-4; 8 bases are a match to TRBD1. The junction had 3 bases not matched to a gene; V was cut back by 2 bases and J by 4 bases. Germline CDR1 reads KGHDR; CDR2 reads SFDVKD. The CDR3 has 15 amino acids. The CDR3 loop reads CATSDSRTGKNIQYF. CDR3 nucleotides: TGTGCCACCAGTGATTCTCGGACAGGGAAAAACATTCAGTACTTC.

This clonotype came up a few times. This chain links TRBV27 with TRBJ2-7; D is ambiguous. Trimming pared 0 bases from V and 4 bases from J, leaving 10 bases between. CDR3 length equals 14 residues. Germline V lookup: CDR1 MNHEY, CDR2 SMNVEV (reference sequence). CDR3 nucleotide sequence: TGTGCCAGCAGTTTATCGTACTCTAAGTACGAGCAGTACTTC. It specifies CASSLSYSKYEQYF.

V usage is TRBV5-1 and J usage is TRBJ2-7; D is ambiguous. Deletions cut 0 bases from V and 3 bases from J, with 10 bases between. The CDR3 spans 14 residues. CDR1 and CDR2 (germline): SGHRS, YFSETQ. The CDR3 nucleotides read TGCGCCAGCAGCTTGGGGACCTTAGACTACGAGCAGTACTTC. It translates to CASSLGTLDYEQYF.

The chain has TRBV5-1 and TRBJ1-2; possibly TRBD1 for D (5 bases). Trimming shortened V by 4 bases and J by 4 bases, and 11 bases separated the two germline ends. CDR3 length equals 13 residues. Germline V gives CDR1 SGHRS, CDR2 YFSETQ. The CDR3 nucleotides read TGCGCCAGCAGCCAGGCAGGGATCTATGGCTACACCTTC. Its translation is CASSQAGIYGYTF.

The rearrangement joins TRBV30 to TRBJ1-2; no clear D gene. The CDR3 sequence is 15 residues long. Trimming cost V 2 bases and J 3 bases, with 16 bases left between them. The germline gives CDR1 GTSNPN, CDR2 SVGIG (reference sequence). CDR3 protein: CAWSYAGYWDYGYTF. CDR3 DNA sequence: TGTGCCTGGAGTTACGCGGGGTATTGGGACTATGGCTACACCTTC. Full variable domain (remainder filled in from reference TRBV30 and TRBJ1-2): SQTIHQWPATLVQPVGSPLSLECTVEGTSNPNLYWYRQAAGRGLQLLFYSVGIGQISSEVPQNLSASRPQDRQFILSSKKLLLSDSGFYLCAWSYAGYWDYGYTFGSGTRLTVV.

The genes are TRBV7-2 and TRBJ2-1; D is ambiguous. V was pared by 1 base and J by 0 bases, with 10 bases between. This CDR3 is 16 amino acids long. Germline assignment: CDR1 SGHTA and CDR2 FQGNSA. For the CDR3, the DNA is TGTGCCAGCAGCTTAGAAAGGGTTGGCTCCTACAATGAGCAGTTCTTC. This gives the protein CASSLERVGSYNEQFF. The whole variable domain, remainder taken from reference TRBV7-2 and TRBJ2-1, is GAGVSQSPSNKVTEKGKDVELRCDPISGHTALYWYRQSLGQGLEFLIYFQGNSAPDKSGLPSDRFSAERTGGSVSTLTIQRTQQEDSAVYLCASSLERVGSYNEQFFGPGTRLTVL.

The chain employs TRBV12-3 or TRBV12-4 and TRBJ2-3; D remains ambiguous. The CDR3 loop spans 17 amino acids. Trimming left V 5 bases short and J 0 bases short, with 18 bases between. In DNA form, the CDR3 reads TGTGCCAGCAGTCATTCTACCCAAGGTGGAAGCACAGATACGCAGTATTTT. It translates to CASSHSTQGGSTDTQYF.

The genes are TRBV27 and TRBJ1-1, with unresolved D. From germline, CDR1 is MNHEY and CDR2 SMNVEV (reference sequence). The ends were cut back, 5 bases at V and 4 bases at J, with 17 bases in the middle. This CDR3 has 15 amino acids. CDR3: CASSPRYGGSTEAFF. The CDR3 DNA is TGTGCCAGCAGTCCCCGGTACGGCGGCAGCACTGAAGCTTTCTTT.